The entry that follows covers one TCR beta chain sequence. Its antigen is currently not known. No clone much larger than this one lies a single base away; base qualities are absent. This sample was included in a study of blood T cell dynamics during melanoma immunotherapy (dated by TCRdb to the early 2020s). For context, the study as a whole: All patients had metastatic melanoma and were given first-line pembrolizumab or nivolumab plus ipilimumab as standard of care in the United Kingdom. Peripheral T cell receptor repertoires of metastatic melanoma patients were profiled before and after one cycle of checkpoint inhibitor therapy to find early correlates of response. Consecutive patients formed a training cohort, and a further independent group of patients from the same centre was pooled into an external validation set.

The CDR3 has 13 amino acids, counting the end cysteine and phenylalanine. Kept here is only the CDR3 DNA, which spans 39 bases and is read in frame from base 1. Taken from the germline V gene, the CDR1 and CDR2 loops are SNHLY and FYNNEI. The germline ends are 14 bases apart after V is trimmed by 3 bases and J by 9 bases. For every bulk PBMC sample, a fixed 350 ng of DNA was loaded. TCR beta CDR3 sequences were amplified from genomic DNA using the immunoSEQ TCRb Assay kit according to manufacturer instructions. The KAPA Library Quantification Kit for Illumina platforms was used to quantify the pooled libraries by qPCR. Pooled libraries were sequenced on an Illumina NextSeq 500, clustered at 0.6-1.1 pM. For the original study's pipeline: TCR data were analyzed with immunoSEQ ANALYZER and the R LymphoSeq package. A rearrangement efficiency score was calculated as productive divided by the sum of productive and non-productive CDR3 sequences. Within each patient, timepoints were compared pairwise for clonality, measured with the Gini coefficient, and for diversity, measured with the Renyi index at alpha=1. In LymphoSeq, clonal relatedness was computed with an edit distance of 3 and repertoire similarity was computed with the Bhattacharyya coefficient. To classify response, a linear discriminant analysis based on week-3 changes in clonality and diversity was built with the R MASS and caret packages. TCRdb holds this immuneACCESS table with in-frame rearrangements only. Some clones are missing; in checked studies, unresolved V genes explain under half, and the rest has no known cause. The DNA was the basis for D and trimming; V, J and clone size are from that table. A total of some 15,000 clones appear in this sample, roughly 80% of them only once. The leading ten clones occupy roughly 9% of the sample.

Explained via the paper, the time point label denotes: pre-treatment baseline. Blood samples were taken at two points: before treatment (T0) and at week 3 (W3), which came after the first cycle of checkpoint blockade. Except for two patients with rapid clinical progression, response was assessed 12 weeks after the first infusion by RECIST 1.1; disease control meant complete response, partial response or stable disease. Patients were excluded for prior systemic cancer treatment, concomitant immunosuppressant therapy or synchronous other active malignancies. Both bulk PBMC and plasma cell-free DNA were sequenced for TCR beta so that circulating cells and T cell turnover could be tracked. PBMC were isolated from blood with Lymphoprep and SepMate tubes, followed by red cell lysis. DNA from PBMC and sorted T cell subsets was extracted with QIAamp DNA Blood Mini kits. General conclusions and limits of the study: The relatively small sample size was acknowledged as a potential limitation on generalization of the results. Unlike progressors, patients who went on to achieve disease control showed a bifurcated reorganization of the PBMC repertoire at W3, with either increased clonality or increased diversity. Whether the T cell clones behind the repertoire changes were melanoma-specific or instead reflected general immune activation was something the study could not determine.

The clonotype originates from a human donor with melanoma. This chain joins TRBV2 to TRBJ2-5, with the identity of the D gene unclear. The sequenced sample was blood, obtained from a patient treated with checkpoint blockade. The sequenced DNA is TGTGCCAGCAGTGACCTGACGAACGGACCCCAGTACTTC. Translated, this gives CASSDLTNGPQYF.